The rows below give T cell receptor beta chains drawn from one sample of a study of T cell changes during pregnancy in multiple sclerosis. This table comes from immunoSEQ multiplex PCR, and its TCRdb copy is limited to in-frame clones, with some not included. This sample has some 74,000 clones, with 85% to 95% found just once. The specimen was peripheral blood, collected before pregnancy. These receptors were collected from a female donor with multiple sclerosis, enrolled in a pregnancy study. The CDR3 runs from the conserved cysteine through the conserved F or W. The D gene is left open where the match is weak. Where a row states a size, it is once, few, many or the class of an expanded clone; other rows omit it.

j_call clone_size v_call d_call cdr3_aa cdr3_nt
TRBJ1-1 . TRBV28 . CASSLWMRQETNTEAFF TGTGCCAGCAGTTTATGGATGAGACAGGAGACGAACACTGAAGCTTTCTTT
TRBJ2-7 . TRBV11-3 . CASSLQTGTYEQYF TGTGCCAGCAGCTTACAAACAGGAACCTACGAGCAGTACTTC
TRBJ2-3 once TRBV11-3 TRBD2 CASSSLAGGSTDTQYF TGTGCCAGCAGCTCATTAGCGGGAGGATCCACAGATACGCAGTATTTT
TRBJ1-2 . TRBV29-1 . CSVEPPMGGYGYTF TGCAGCGTTGAACCACCGATGGGGGGCTATGGCTACACCTTC
TRBJ2-1 . TRBV29-1 TRBD2 CSAQGVASGMVPYNEQFF TGCAGCGCCCAAGGGGTGGCTAGCGGGATGGTCCCCTACAATGAGCAGTTCTTC
TRBJ1-3 . TRBV11-2 . CASSLGHSIRGNTIYF TGTGCCAGCAGCTTGGGACATTCTATAAGGGGAAACACCATATATTTT
TRBJ2-5 . TRBV5-1 . CASSILQETQYF TGCGCCAGCAGCATACTCCAAGAGACCCAGTACTTC
TRBJ2-7 . TRBV19 TRBD2 CASSIDPGGSYEQYF TGTGCCAGTAGTATAGATCCGGGAGGCTCCTACGAGCAGTACTTC
TRBJ2-1 . TRBV6-6 . CASSTGQLSNEQFF TGTGCCAGCAGTACTGGACAGCTCTCCAATGAGCAGTTCTTC
TRBJ2-7 once TRBV4-1 . CASSQEEGVYEQYF TGCGCCAGCAGCCAAGAAGAGGGTGTTTACGAGCAGTACTTC
TRBJ2-7 . TRBV18 TRBD1 CASSPPQGVPIYEQYF TGTGCCAGCTCACCACCGCAGGGGGTTCCCATCTACGAGCAGTACTTC
TRBJ2-2 . TRBV9 . CASSVEYGAIGTGELFF TGTGCCAGCAGCGTAGAATATGGGGCGATTGGGACCGGGGAGCTGTTTTTT
TRBJ2-7 . TRBV29-1 . CSVGGGQWNEQYF TGCAGCGTCGGGGGGGGACAGTGGAACGAGCAGTACTTC
TRBJ2-7 . TRBV5-1 . CASSSGRGINYEQYF TGCGCCAGCAGCTCAGGACGCGGGATCAACTACGAGCAGTACTTC
TRBJ1-1 medium-sized TRBV6-1 . CASSQGYRTEAFF TGTGCCAGCAGCCAGGGGTACCGCACTGAAGCTTTCTTT
TRBJ2-1 . TRBV5-1 TRBD2 CASSLGVAGGPYNEQFF TGCGCCAGCAGCTTGGGAGTAGCGGGAGGGCCCTACAATGAGCAGTTCTTC
TRBJ1-5 . TRBV7-9 . CASSLNQGRNQPQHF TGTGCCAGCAGCTTAAACCAGGGTCGGAATCAGCCCCAGCATTTT
TRBJ2-3 . TRBV30 TRBD2 CAWDPQPGTSGRPYTDTQYF TGTGCCTGGGACCCCCAGCCCGGGACTAGCGGGCGTCCCTACACAGATACGCAGTATTTT
TRBJ1-1 . TRBV5-1 . CASSPRTANTEAFF TGCGCCAGCAGCCCCCGGACAGCGAACACTGAAGCTTTCTTT
TRBJ1-4 . TRBV4-2 TRBD1 CASSQGDRGYNEKLFF TGTGCCAGCAGCCAAGGGGACAGGGGGTATAATGAAAAACTGTTTTTT
TRBJ2-1 . TRBV11-2 TRBD2 CASSLVAGWYNEQFF TGTGCCAGCAGCTTGGTAGCGGGGTGGTACAATGAGCAGTTCTTC
TRBJ2-3 . TRBV6-6 . CASSSFSGNADTQYF TGTGCCAGCAGTTCCTTTTCGGGGAATGCAGATACGCAGTATTTT
TRBJ2-5 . TRBV7-9 TRBD2 CASSAGTSGRGVETQYF TGTGCCAGCAGCGCTGGGACTAGCGGGAGAGGAGTGGAGACCCAGTACTTC
TRBJ2-3 . TRBV18 TRBD1 CASSPISTGSTDTQYF TGTGCCAGCTCACCAATCTCGACAGGGAGCACAGATACGCAGTATTTT
TRBJ2-5 . TRBV7-3 TRBD2 CASSLLPRTSGQETQYF TGTGCCAGCAGCCTTCTACCCCGGACTAGCGGCCAAGAGACCCAGTACTTC
TRBJ2-1 . TRBV5-4 TRBD1 CASSRGQYNEQFF TGTGCCAGCAGCAGGGGACAGTACAATGAGCAGTTCTTC
TRBJ2-3 few TRBV10-3 . CAIMPQGDRNTQYF TGTGCCATCATGCCCCAGGGCGATAGGAATACGCAGTATTTT
TRBJ2-1 . TRBV25-1 TRBD1 CASSLGTGGFKNEQFF TGTGCCAGCAGTTTGGGGACAGGGGGCTTTAAGAATGAGCAGTTCTTC
TRBJ2-1 . TRBV11-2 TRBD2 CASSLEASGYYNEQFF TGTGCCAGCAGCTTAGAAGCTAGCGGATACTACAATGAGCAGTTCTTC
TRBJ1-1 . TRBV13 . CASSKITGPDTEAFF TGTGCCAGCAGCAAAATCACAGGGCCGGACACTGAAGCTTTCTTT
TRBJ1-2 once TRBV28 . CASSSPLSPGEPYGYTF TGTGCCAGCAGTTCTCCCCTCTCCCCAGGGGAACCCTATGGCTACACCTTC
TRBJ2-7 . TRBV14 . CASSKKLGLSYEQYF TGTGCCAGCAGCAAAAAACTAGGACTCTCCTACGAGCAGTACTTC
TRBJ2-3 . TRBV2 TRBD2 CASRIGLAADTQYF TGTGCCAGCAGAATAGGACTAGCCGCAGATACGCAGTATTTT
TRBJ1-2 . TRBV5-4 TRBD1 CASSLGGQGLEGYTF TGTGCCAGCAGCTTGGGGGGACAGGGATTGGAAGGCTACACCTTC
TRBJ2-5 . TRBV5-4 . CASSPQGGAQETQYF TGTGCCAGCAGCCCACAAGGGGGGGCGCAAGAGACCCAGTACTTC
TRBJ2-2 . TRBV9 . CASSPSGIHTGELFF TGTGCCAGCAGCCCTTCAGGGATTCACACCGGGGAGCTGTTTTTT
TRBJ2-1 . TRBV6-1 . CASLKQGDNEQFF TGTGCCAGTTTAAAACAGGGAGACAATGAGCAGTTCTTC
TRBJ2-5 once TRBV5-4 TRBD1 CASSLGQGGVGETQYF TGTGCCAGCAGCTTGGGACAGGGGGGGGTAGGAGAGACCCAGTACTTC
TRBJ1-5 . TRBV28 TRBD1 CASSFQRGPNQPQHF TGTGCCAGCAGTTTCCAAAGGGGGCCCAATCAGCCCCAGCATTTT
TRBJ2-5 . TRBV20-1 . CSARGEETQYF TGCAGTGCTAGAGGAGAAGAGACCCAGTACTTC
TRBJ2-7 . TRBV20-1 . CSAGGERQYF TGCAGTGCCGGGGGTGAGCGGCAGTACTTC
TRBJ2-3 many TRBV29-1 . CSVRTGLESDTQYF TGCAGCGTTCGGACTGGATTAGAATCAGATACGCAGTATTTT
TRBJ1-1 . TRBV5-8 TRBD1 CASRSRDRLNTEAFF TGTGCCAGCAGATCAAGGGACAGACTGAACACTGAAGCTTTCTTT
TRBJ1-1 . TRBV30 . CAWSVRGEAFF TGTGCCTGGAGTGTACGGGGTGAAGCTTTCTTT
TRBJ1-2 once TRBV2 . CASRNPPYKTDDYGYTF TGTGCCAGCAGGAATCCCCCCTATAAGACAGACGACTATGGCTACACCTTC
TRBJ1-2 . TRBV25-1 . CASSVPGSNYGYTF TGTGCCAGCAGTGTTCCGGGTTCTAACTATGGCTACACCTTC
TRBJ1-2 . TRBV30 TRBD1 CAWTRTGGYTF TGTGCCTGGACTCGGACAGGAGGCTACACCTTC
TRBJ2-1 once TRBV7-7 TRBD2 CASSLELAGGPNEQFF TGTGCTAGCAGCTTAGAGCTAGCGGGAGGGCCCAATGAGCAGTTCTTC
TRBJ1-1 . TRBV6-5 TRBD1 CASKITGTGKRGAFF TGTGCCAGCAAAATAACGGGGACAGGGAAAAGGGGGGCTTTCTTT
TRBJ1-5 . TRBV27 TRBD1 CASSFNRGSQPQHF TGTGCCAGCAGTTTTAACAGGGGGTCTCAGCCCCAGCATTTT
TRBJ2-3 . TRBV5-1 . CASSLGFIPDTQYF TGCGCCAGCAGCTTGGGTTTCATCCCAGATACGCAGTATTTT